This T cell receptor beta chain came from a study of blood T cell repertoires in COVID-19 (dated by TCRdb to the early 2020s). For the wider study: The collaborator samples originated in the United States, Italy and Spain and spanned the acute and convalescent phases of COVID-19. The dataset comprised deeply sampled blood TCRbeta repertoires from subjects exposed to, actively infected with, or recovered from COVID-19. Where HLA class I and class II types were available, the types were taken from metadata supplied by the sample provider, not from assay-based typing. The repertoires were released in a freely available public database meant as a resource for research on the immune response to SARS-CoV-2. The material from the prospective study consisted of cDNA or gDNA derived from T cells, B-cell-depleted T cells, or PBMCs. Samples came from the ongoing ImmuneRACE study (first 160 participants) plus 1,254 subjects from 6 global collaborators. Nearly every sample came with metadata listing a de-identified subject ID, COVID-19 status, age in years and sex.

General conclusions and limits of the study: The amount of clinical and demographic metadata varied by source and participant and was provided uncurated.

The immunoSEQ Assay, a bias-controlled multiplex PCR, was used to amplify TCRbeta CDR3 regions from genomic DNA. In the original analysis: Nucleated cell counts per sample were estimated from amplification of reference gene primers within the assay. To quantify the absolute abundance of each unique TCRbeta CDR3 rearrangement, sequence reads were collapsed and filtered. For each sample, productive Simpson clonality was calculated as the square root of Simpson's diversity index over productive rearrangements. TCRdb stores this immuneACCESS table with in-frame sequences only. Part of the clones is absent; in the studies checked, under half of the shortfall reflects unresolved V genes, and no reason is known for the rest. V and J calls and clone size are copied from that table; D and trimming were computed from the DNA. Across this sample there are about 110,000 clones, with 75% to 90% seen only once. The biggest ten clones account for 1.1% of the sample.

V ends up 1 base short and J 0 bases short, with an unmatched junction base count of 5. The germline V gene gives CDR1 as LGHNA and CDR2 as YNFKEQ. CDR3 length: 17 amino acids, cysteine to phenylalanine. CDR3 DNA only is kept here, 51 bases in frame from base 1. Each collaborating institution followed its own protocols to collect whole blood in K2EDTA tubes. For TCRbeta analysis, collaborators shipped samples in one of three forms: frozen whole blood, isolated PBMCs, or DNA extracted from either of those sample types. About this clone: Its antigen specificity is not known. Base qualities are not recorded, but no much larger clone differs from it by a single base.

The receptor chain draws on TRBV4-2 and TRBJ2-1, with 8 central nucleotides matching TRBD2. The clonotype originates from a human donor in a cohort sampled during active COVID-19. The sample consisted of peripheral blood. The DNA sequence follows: TGTGCCAGCAGCCAAGTTAGCGGGGCGAGCTCCTACAATGAGCAGTTCTTC. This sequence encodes CASSQVSGASSYNEQFF.